This T cell receptor (beta chain) was recovered during a study of cytomegalovirus exposure and HLA in healthy donors (dated by TCRdb to about 2017). Context from the whole study: An earlier analysis of about 560 of the donors reported 276 Gb of sequence data and 117 million unique TCR beta sequences obtained from about 200 million T cells. An early release that covered about 640 HLA-typed donors contained approximately 300 gigabases of sequencing data and tens of millions of unique TCR sequences. The genetic ancestry cluster associated with self-reported Caucasian donors included 65% to 90% of the roughly 400 genotyped donors. The study aimed to test whether cataloging public T cell receptors could reveal signatures of past pathogen exposure. The study profiled the T cell repertoires of hundreds of subjects by immunosequencing and related them to cytomegalovirus serostatus. Along with the approximately 700-subject first cohort, a separate validation cohort of around 110 different subjects was used. To predict cytomegalovirus infection status, the study combined high-throughput TCR immunosequencing, statistical association of individual TCRs with disease status, and machine learning. A later analysis re-examined previously published TCR beta repertoires from more than 550 donors and added high-resolution HLA genotyping to investigate patterns of TCR occurrence. Rather than using new phenotypic data, the later analysis identified candidate immune exposures from TCR beta sequences and from how often those sequences occurred across donors. An earlier analysis of around 580 of the donors used high-throughput TCR beta sequencing to judge whether each TCR beta V gene segment behaved as functional or pseudogenic. Donor age, sex, ethnicity and CMV serostatus were compiled together with the repertoire data. In a later genetic analysis, genome-wide SNP genotypes for about three fifths of the roughly 670 donors were used, and that subset was treated as a discovery cohort. All discovery cohort repertoires had been generated using a single sequencing platform. HLA typing included class I and class II loci at four-digit resolution. Typing coverage varied by locus: roughly 620-640 donors for A, B, C, DRB1 and DQB1; more than 500 for DQA1; 600 to 610 for DPA1; approximately 490 for DPB1. Roughly five DR-DQ haplotypes were handled as single units for association and clustering because linkage in the cohort was strong. Among almost 400 genotyped donors of the cohort, an average of 235,054 unique TCR beta nucleotide sequences were sequenced per donor, roughly a sixth of them non-productive. Overall study results and their limits: When HLA alleles, especially DR and DQ, strongly co-occurred, TCR associations were difficult to assign to individual alleles. Correlated functional status among segregating V segments might reflect linkage disequilibrium, but an unknown experimental factor could not be ruled out. In this cohort, only TCR beta chains were sequenced, and detectable features were limited by the absence of alpha or paired-chain data. The study listed around 160 TCR beta chains as associated with cytomegalovirus. A later genetic analysis reported fewer N-insertions in productive TCRs among donors in an Asian-associated ancestry cluster than the roughly 620-donor mean. A further reported finding was that TCR beta sequences accurately predicted the HLA-A and HLA-B alleles for most subjects in the first cohort. Most TCR sequences were seen in very few donors, while some public TCRs were found in many individuals. Immune exposure information for the cohort was limited to CMV serostatus. In an earlier analysis of 587 of the donors, most TCR beta V segments were observed in productive rearrangements about 90% or about 30% of the time, broadly matching IMGT annotations. Because the 87-base-pair reads could not distinguish some IMGT-functional V segments, including TRBV6-2 and TRBV6-3, those segments were excluded. V-gene and J-gene trimming of TCR beta chains was associated with a missense DCLRE1C variant in a later genetic analysis, and the association was replicated in an independent cohort. Roughly uniform sequencing depth across donors was assumed in presence/absence analyses, although this assumption may not hold. The classifier was reported to diagnose cytomegalovirus status with high specificity and sensitivity in both the original cohort and the validation cohort. The authors suggested that the approach could potentially be extended to other disease states and immunological phenotypes. Most CMV-associated TCR beta chains appeared to be HLA-restricted in a later analysis, and the HLA associations seemed to be driven largely by CMV exposure. In a later analysis, some 18,000 TCR beta sequences were associated with specific HLA alleles at a false discovery rate of 0.05. In a later analysis, the rate of TCR association differed among HLA loci, with DRB1 alleles having the most associated TCRs and HLA-C alleles having the fewest. In vitro tests confirmed that three of the cytomegalovirus-associated TCR beta chains recognize cytomegalovirus antigens. The sequencing pipeline was judged likely to have produced a cluster of highly shared sequence variants as a technical artifact. Compared with equally common non-associated chains, HLA-associated TCR beta chains in a later analysis were more clonally expanded and had lower generation probabilities. Because some donors lacked HLA typing at each locus, the association tests relied only on the typed subset. Several of the top co-occurrence clusters appeared to be linked to parvovirus B19, influenza, CMV and Epstein-Barr virus, according to a later analysis. Because counts were too low, under 20 rarely observed V segments, including chromosome 9 orphons, were left out of the earlier analysis of a few hundred of the donors.

The protocol used for the library was the immunoSEQ multiplex PCR assay. For the multiplex PCR, a mixture combining 60 forward primers for TCR Vbeta segments and 13 reverse primers for TCR Jbeta segments was used. A multiplex PCR assay on genomic DNA amplified the CDR3 region of rearranged TCR beta genes. On the Illumina HiSeq System, the amplified TCR beta libraries were sequenced as 87-base-pair reads. The source study handled its data this way. In a later analysis, tens of millions of unique TCR beta chains were counted across the approximately 640 repertoires, and roughly 11 million of these chains were shared by at least two donors. To remove PCR and sequencing errors, raw reads were error-corrected and collapsed into unique sequences using a nearest-neighbor algorithm that merged closely related sequences. V, D and J gene segments were assigned by aligning CDR3 sequences to IMGT reference sequences. For a sequence to be retained, a match of at least six nucleotides to both a V gene segment and a J gene segment was required. A rearrangement counted as productive if the CDR3 had no stop codons and remained in frame with V and J, and every other rearrangement counted as non-productive. Following IMGT convention, CDR3 was defined as the stretch from the second conserved V-encoded cysteine to the conserved J-encoded phenylalanine. In an earlier analysis of around 600 of the donors, sequences lacking an unambiguous match to a single V gene segment were excluded. In an earlier analysis of 587 of the donors, V segments were called functional above 56.7% productive rearrangements and were called segregating when the between-donor standard deviation exceeded 5%. A statistical classification framework was built for diagnosing cytomegalovirus status from the catalog of TCR beta chain sequences. In a later analysis, V and J genes were assigned by comparing TCR nucleotide sequences against IMGT/GENE-DB human TR gene sequences. A later analysis assigned CDR3 sequences and most-parsimonious VDJ recombination scenarios with the TCRdist pipeline. A later analysis defined each TCR beta chain by its CDR3 amino acid sequence plus V-gene family, and excluded reads lacking a unique V-gene family. A later analysis removed 592 highly shared, low-generation-probability nucleotide sequences to deal with suspected cross-contamination and a sequencing artifact. For each public chain, a later analysis derived a clonal expansion index from normalized ranks of inferred template counts within each repertoire. In a later analysis, generation probabilities were computed with a VDJ recombination model fitted to out-of-frame rearrangements, and the resulting probabilities were checked against IGoR. Hypergeometric tests were used in a later analysis to score TCR-TCR, TCR-HLA and TCR-CMV co-occurrence, with a repertoire-size bias correction applied to the TCR pairs. To estimate false discovery rates, a later analysis permuted the HLA or CMV assignments 20 times. In a later analysis, co-occurring TCRs were grouped using DBSCAN, and TCRdist sequence similarity was added for clustering within HLA-allele-positive subsets. For co-occurrence clustering, repertoires with fewer than 30,000 or more than 120,000 public chains were excluded, along with five repertoires with anomalous nucleotide sharing. Entries here come from immuneACCESS through TCRdb and include only in-frame sequences with V and J called. Some clones fail to appear in such tables; in the studies checked, an unresolved V gene covers under half of the shortfall, and the cause of the remainder is unknown. The V and J calls and clone size come from that table; D and trimming were worked out from the DNA. A total of around 160,000 clones appear in this sample, roughly 73% of them only once. Roughly 1.7% of the sample comes from the top ten.

As for this clone: Its antigen has not been determined. One end of the junction fails to match germline, which may point to a read error.

The cohort was made up of around 720 healthy bone marrow donors. Cohort members were all nominally healthy when sampled, although unrecorded immune exposures were likely present. The donor tested CMV seronegative and was one of the 352 seronegative cohort members. A peripheral blood sample was provided by each donor, and peripheral blood mononuclear cells were used for TCR beta sequencing. The Qiagen DNeasy Blood Extraction Kit was used to extract genomic DNA from the blood cell samples. Spanning cysteine to phenylalanine, the CDR3 consists of 14 amino acids. Just CDR3 DNA is preserved here, 42 bases in frame from base 1. The CDR1 and CDR2 encoded by the germline V gene are SGHRS and YFSETQ.

Recombination linked TRBV5-1 to TRBJ2-1, with a tentative D gene TRBD2 over 6 matching bases. The sample comprised PBMCs. The TCR originated in a woman younger than 35 in good health and CMV-seronegative. The DNA is TGCGCCAACAGCTTGGCCGCTAGCGAAAGGGAGCAGTTCTTC. This is translated as CANSLAASEREQFF.